This TCR beta chain is drawn from a study of response to subunit inactivated influenza vaccine. Study-level results: With each seasonal influenza vaccination, the authors suggested, few new T cells are recruited.

This clonotype has more than one count but fewer than ten. The antigen remains undetermined. TCRdb fed the RT-PCR reads into MiXCR, producing one record per CDR3 protein. Of about 540,000 distinct CDR3 sequences in the sample, around 15% are singletons; the top ten hold approximately 10%. CDR3 size: 14 residues. Germline V gene data show CDR1 as MDHEN and CDR2 as SYDVKM. Trimming pared 7 bases from V and 6 bases from J, leaving 16 bases between. The input for sequencing was PBMCs from blood, taken about 11 days after vaccination. J is TRBJ2-1 and V is TRBV28; no definite D call. The sequence derives from a man aged 50 or older who received an inactivated influenza vaccine. The CDR3 loop reads CASNPATPFNEQFF. The DNA for the CDR3 is TGTGCCAGCAATCCAGCGACCCCTTTCAATGAGCAGTTCTTC.